The 4 T cell receptor beta chains below come from one sample, sequenced in a study of memory CD4+ T cells and cytomegalovirus serostatus. This table comes from immunoSEQ multiplex PCR, and its TCRdb copy is limited to in-frame clones, with some not included. The sample shows some 58,000 clones, 60% to 80% of them seen only once. Single viable CD3+CD4+CD8-CD45RO+ cells were sorted as the memory CD4+ T cells. The sequencing sample was made of memory CD4+ T cells from blood. The receptors were gathered from an adult in good health and CMV-seronegative.

The J gene is TRBJ1-2, the V gene TRBV29-1, with 9 positions matching TRBD1. V was pared by 2 bases and J by 7 bases, with 11 bases of the junction left unmatched. Germline CDR1 is SQVTM and CDR2 is ANQGSEA. The CDR3 runs 15 residues. The CDR3 here is CSVETTGQGLAGYTF. The CDR3 bases are TGCAGCGTTGAAACCACGGGACAGGGTCTAGCTGGCTACACCTTC. Based on the CDR3 plus reference TRBV29-1 and TRBJ1-2, the full variable domain is SAVISQKPSRDICQRGTSLTIQCQVDSQVTMMFWYRQQPGQSLTLIATANQGSEATYESGFVIDKFPISRPNLTFSTLTVSNMSPEDSSIYLCSVETTGQGLAGYTFGSGTRLTVV.

This clone was counted a single time. The DNA for the CDR3 is TGTGCCAGCAGGCTTTCGGGACTCCACCAAGAGACCCAGTACTTC. Translation gives CASRLSGLHQETQYF. V gene TRBV5-4 combines with J gene TRBJ2-5; a possible D gene is TRBD2 (6 bases). The CDR3 spans 15 residues. V lost 5 bases to trimming and J lost 0 bases, with 14 bases between them. Germline V gene lookup returns CDR1 SGHNT and CDR2 YYREEE (reference sequence). Combining the CDR3 with reference TRBV5-4 and TRBJ2-5 gives the whole variable domain ETGVTQSPTHLIKTRGQQVTLRCSSQSGHNTVSWYQQALGQGPQFIFQYYREEENGRGNFPPRFSGLQFPNYSSELNVNALELDDSALYLCASRLSGLHQETQYFGPGTRLLVL.

The chain joins TRBV4-3 to TRBJ2-6, with a tentative D call TRBD2 (5 bases). Trimming cost V 2 bases and J 0 bases, with 5 bases left between them. The germline CDR1 and CDR2 sequences are LGHNA and YSLEER. CDR3 length: 15 amino acids. This CDR3 is CASSQRGSGANVLTF. In DNA, the CDR3 is TGCGCCAGCAGCCAACGGGGCTCTGGGGCCAACGTCCTGACTTTC.

V and J are TRBV18 and TRBJ2-7, with D unclear. V was cut by 3 bases and J by 5 bases, with 8 bases left in between. The CDR3 loop spans 12 amino acids. Per the germline V gene, CDR1 is KGHSH and CDR2 is LQKENI. The CDR3 DNA follows: TGTGCCAGCTCACCCCGCAATAACGAGCAGTACTTC. It is translated as CASSPRNNEQYF. The variable domain in full, completed from reference TRBV18 and TRBJ2-7, reads NAGVMQNPRHLVRRRGQEARLRCSPMKGHSHVYWYRQLPEEGLKFMVYLQKENIIDESGMPKERFSAEFPKEGPSILRIQQVVRGDSAAYFCASSPRNNEQYFGPGTRLTVT.